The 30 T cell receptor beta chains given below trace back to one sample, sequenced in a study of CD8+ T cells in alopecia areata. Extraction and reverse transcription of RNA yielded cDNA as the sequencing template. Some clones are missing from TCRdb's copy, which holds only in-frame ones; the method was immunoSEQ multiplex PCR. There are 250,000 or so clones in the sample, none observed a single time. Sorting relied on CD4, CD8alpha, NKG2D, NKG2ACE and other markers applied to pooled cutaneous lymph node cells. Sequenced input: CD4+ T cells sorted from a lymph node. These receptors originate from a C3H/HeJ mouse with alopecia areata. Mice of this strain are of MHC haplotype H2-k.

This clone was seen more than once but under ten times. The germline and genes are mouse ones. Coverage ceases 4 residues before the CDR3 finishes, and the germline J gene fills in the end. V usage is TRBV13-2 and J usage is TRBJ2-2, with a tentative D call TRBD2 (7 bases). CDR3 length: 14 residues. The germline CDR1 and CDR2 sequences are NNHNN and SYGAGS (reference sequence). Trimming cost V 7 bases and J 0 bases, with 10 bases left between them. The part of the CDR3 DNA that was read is TGTGCCAGCCTGGGGGCCACAAACACCGGG. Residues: CASLGATNTG. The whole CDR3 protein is CASLGATNTGQLYF.

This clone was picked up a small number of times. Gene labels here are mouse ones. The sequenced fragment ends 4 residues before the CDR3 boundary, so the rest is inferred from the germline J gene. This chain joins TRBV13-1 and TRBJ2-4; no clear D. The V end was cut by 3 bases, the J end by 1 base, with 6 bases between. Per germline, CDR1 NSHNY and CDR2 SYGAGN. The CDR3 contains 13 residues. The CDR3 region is CASSASRQNTLYF. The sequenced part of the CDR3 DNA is TGTGCCAGCAGTGCCAGCCGTCAAAAC.

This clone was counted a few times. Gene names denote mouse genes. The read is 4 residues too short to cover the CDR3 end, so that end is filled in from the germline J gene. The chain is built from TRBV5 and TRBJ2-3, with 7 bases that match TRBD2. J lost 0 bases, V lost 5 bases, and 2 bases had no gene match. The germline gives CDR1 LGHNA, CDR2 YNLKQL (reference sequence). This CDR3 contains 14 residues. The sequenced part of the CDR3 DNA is TGTGCCAGCAGCTACTGGGGTAGTGCAGAA. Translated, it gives CASSYWGSAE. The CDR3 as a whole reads CASSYWGSAETLYF.

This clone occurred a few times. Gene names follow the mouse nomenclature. The CDR3 region is CASSHRGRDTEVFF. CDR3 DNA (partial): TGTGCTAGCAGTCACAGGGGGCGCGACACA. The rearrangement links TRBV17 to TRBJ1-1; 9 nucleotides agree with TRBD1. Read coverage stops 4 residues before the CDR3 terminus; the germline J gene supplies the remainder. The CDR3 totals 14 residues. Germline trimming cut 5 bases from V and 3 bases from J; bases unmatched to any gene: 4. CDR1 is MNHDT and CDR2 is YYDKIL in the germline V gene. The full variable domain, its missing parts supplied by reference TRBV17 and TRBJ1-1, is DTTVKQNPRYKLARVGKPVNLICSQTMNHDTMYWYQKKPNQAPKLLLFYYDKILNREADTFEKFQSSRPNNSFCSLYIGSAGLEYSAMYLCASSHRGRDTEVFFGKGTRLTVV.

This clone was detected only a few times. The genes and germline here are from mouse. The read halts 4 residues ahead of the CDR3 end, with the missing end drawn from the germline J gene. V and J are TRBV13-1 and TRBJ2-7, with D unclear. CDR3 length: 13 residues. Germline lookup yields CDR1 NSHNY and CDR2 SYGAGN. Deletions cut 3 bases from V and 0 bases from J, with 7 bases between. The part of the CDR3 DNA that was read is TGTGCCAGCAGTGCTGGAAGCTCCTAT. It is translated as CASSAGSSY. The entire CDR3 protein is CASSAGSSYEQYF.

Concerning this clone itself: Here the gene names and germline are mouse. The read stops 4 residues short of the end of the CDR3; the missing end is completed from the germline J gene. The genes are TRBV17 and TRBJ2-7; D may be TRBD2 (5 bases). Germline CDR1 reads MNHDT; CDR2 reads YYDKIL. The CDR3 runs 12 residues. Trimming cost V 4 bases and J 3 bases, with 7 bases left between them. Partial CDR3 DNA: TGTGCTAGCAGTATACTGGACTAT. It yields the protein CASSILDY. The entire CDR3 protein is CASSILDYEQYF. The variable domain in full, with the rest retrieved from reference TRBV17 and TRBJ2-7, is DTTVKQNPRYKLARVGKPVNLICSQTMNHDTMYWYQKKPNQAPKLLLFYYDKILNREADTFEKFQSSRPNNSFCSLYIGSAGLEYSAMYLCASSILDYEQYFGPGTRLTVL.

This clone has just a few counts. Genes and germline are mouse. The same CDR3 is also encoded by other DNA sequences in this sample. CDR3 DNA, as far as it was read: TGCACCTGCAGTGCAGATGCAGGTAGTCAAAAC. This translates into CTCSADAGSQN. The whole CDR3 protein reads CTCSADAGSQNTLYF. The rearrangement joins TRBV1 to TRBJ2-4; no clear D. The read halts 4 residues ahead of the CDR3 end, with the missing end drawn from the germline J gene. Germline CDR1 NSQYPW, CDR2 LRSPGD (reference sequence). The V end lost 0 bases, the J end lost 0 bases, and 7 bases lay between the germline ends. The CDR3 runs to 15 residues.

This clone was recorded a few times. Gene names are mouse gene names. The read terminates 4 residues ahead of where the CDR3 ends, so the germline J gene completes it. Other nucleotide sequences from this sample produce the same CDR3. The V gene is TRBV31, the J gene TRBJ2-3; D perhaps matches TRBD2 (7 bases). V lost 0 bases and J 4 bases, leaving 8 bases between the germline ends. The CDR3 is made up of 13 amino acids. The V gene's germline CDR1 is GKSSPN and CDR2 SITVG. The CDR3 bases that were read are TGTGCCTGGAGTCTGGGGGGCCCAGAA. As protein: CAWSLGGPE. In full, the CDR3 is CAWSLGGPETLYF. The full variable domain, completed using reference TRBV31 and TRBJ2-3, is AQTIHQWPVAEIKAVGSPLSLGCTIKGKSSPNLYWYWQATGGTLQQLFYSITVGQVESVVQLNLSASRPKDDQFILSTEKLLLSHSGFYLCAWSLGGPETLYFGSGTRLTVL.

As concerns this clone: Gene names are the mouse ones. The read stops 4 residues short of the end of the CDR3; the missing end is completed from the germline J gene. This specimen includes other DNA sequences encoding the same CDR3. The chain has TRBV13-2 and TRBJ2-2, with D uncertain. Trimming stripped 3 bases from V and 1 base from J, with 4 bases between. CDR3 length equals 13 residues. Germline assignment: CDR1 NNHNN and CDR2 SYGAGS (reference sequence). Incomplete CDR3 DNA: TGTGCCAGCGGTGGACAAAACACCGGG. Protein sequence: CASGGQNTG. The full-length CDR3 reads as CASGGQNTGQLYF.

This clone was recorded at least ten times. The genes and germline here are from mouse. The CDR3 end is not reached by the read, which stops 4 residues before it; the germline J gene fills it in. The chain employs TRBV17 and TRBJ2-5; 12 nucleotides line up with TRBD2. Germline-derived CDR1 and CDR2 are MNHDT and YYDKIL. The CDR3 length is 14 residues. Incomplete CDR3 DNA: TGTGCTAGCAGAGACTGGGGGGGCGCGGAC. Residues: CASRDWGGAD. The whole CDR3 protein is CASRDWGGADTQYF. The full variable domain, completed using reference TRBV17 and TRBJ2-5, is DTTVKQNPRYKLARVGKPVNLICSQTMNHDTMYWYQKKPNQAPKLLLFYYDKILNREADTFEKFQSSRPNNSFCSLYIGSAGLEYSAMYLCASRDWGGADTQYFGPGTRLLVL.

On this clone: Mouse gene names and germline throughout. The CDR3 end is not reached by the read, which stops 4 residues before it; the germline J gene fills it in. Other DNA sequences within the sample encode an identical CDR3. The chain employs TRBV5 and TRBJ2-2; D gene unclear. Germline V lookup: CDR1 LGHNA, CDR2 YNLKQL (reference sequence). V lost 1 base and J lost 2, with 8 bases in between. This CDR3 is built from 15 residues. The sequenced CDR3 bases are TGTGCCAGCAGCCAAGTGGGTGGGAACACCGGG. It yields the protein CASSQVGGNTG. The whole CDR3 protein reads CASSQVGGNTGQLYF.

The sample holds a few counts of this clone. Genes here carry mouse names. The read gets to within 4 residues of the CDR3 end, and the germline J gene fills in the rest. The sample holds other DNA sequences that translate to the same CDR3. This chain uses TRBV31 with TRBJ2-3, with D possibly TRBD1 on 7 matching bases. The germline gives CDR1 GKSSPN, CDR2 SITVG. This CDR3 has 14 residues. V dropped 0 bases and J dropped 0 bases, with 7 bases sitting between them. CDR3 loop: CAWSLGGSAETLYF. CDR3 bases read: TGTGCCTGGAGTCTAGGGGGCAGTGCAGAA.

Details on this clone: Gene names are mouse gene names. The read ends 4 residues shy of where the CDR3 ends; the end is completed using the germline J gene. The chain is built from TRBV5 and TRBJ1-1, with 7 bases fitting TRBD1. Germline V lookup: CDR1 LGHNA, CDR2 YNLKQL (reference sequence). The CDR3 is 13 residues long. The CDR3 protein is CASSQPGQKEVFF. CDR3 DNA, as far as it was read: TGTGCCAGCAGCCAACCGGGACAGAAA.

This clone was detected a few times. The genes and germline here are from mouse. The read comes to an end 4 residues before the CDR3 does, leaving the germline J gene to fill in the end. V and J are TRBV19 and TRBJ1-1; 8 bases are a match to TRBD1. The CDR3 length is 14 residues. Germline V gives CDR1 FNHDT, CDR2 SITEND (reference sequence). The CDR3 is CASSSQGALKEVFF. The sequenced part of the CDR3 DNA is TGTGCCAGCAGTTCCCAGGGGGCGCTTAAA.

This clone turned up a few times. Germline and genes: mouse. The CDR3 region is CASSQDEGADTEVFF. The sequenced part of the CDR3 DNA is TGTGCCAGCAGCCAAGATGAGGGGGCGGACACA. The rearrangement uses TRBV5 and TRBJ1-1; TRBD1 aligns across 7 bases. The read is 4 residues too short to cover the CDR3 end, so that end is filled in from the germline J gene. The germline V gene has CDR1 LGHNA and CDR2 YNLKQL (reference sequence). Unmatched junction bases numbered 4, after V lost 0 bases and J lost 3 bases. The CDR3 runs to 15 residues.

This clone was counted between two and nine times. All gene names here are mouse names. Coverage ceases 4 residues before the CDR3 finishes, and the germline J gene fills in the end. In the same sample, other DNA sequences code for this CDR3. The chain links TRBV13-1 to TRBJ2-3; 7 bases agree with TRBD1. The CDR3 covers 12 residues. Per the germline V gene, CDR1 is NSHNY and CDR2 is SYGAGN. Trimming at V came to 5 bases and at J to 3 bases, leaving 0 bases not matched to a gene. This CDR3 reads CASRTGAETLYF. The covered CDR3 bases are TGTGCCAGCAGGACAGGGGCAGAA.

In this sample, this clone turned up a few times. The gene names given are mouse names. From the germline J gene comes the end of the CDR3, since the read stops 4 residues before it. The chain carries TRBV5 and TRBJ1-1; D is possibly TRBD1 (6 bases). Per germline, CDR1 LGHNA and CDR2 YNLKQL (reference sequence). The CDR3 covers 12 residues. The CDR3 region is CASSPRTEEVFF. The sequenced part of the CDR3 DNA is TGTGCCAGCAGCCCCCGGACAGAA.

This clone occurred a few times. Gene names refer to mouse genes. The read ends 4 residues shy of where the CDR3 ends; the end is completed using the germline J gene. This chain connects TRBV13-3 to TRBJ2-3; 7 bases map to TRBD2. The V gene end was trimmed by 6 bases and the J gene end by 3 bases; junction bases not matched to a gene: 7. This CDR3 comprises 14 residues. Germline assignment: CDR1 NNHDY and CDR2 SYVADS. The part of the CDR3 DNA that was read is TGTGCCAGCACCTCTGGGGGTGGGGCAGAA. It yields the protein CASTSGGGAE. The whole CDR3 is CASTSGGGAETLYF.

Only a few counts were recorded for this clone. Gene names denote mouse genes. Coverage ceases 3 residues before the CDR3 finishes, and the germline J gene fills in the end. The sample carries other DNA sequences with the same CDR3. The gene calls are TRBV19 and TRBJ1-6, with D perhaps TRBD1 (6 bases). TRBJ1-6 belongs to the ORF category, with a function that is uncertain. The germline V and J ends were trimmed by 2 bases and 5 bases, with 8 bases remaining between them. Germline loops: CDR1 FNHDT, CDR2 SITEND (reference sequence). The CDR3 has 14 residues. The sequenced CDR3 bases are TGTGCCAGCAGTATTGGGACAAATAATTCGCCC. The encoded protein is CASSIGTNNSP. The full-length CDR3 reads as CASSIGTNNSPLYF.

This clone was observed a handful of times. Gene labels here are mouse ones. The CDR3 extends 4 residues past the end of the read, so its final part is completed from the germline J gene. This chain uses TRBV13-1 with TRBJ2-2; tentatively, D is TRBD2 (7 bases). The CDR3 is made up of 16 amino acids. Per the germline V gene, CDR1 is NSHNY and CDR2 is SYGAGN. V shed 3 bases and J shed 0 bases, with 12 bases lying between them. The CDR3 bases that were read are TGTGCCAGCAGTGGGGGGGGACAAACAAACACCGGG. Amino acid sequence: CASSGGGQTNTG. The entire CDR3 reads CASSGGGQTNTGQLYF.

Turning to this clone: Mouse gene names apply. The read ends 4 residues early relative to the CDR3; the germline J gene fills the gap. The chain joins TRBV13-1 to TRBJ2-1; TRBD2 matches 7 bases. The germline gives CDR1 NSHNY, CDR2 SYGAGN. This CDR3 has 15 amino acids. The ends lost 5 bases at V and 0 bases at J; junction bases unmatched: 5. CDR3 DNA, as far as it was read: TGTGCCAGCAGCCCCCGGGGGGGTAACTATGCT. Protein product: CASSPRGGNYA. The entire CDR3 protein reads CASSPRGGNYAEQFF.

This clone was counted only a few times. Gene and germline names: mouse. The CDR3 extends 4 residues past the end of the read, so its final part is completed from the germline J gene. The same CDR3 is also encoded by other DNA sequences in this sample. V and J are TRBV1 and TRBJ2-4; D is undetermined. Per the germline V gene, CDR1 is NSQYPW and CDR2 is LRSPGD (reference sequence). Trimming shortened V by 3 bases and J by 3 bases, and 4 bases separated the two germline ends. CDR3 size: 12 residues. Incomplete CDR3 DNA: TGCACCTGCAGTGCTGGGCAAAAC. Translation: CTCSAGQN. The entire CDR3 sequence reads CTCSAGQNTLYF.

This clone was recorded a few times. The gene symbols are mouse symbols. CDR3 DNA (partial): TGTGCCAGCAGTGATGGTGGGGGGGTCAGTGCAGAA. This gives the protein CASSDGGGVSAE. The full CDR3 sequence reads CASSDGGGVSAETLYF. The chain uses TRBV13-1 and TRBJ2-3, with 8 positions matching TRBD2. The read finishes 4 residues shy of the CDR3 end, and the germline J gene is used to complete it. The germline gives CDR1 NSHNY, CDR2 SYGAGN. V was clipped by 0 bases and J by 0 bases; unmatched bases: 3. The length of the CDR3 is 16 residues.

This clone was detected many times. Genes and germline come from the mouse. CDR3 amino acids: CASSLETGGASAETLYF. Incomplete CDR3 DNA: TGTGCAAGCAGCTTAGAGACTGGGGGAGCTAGTGCAGAA. The chain employs TRBV16 and TRBJ2-3; TRBD2 agrees at 9 bases. Coverage ceases 4 residues before the CDR3 finishes, and the germline J gene fills in the end. The V gene end was trimmed by 0 bases and the J gene end by 0 bases; junction bases not matched to a gene: 4. The germline V gene encodes CDR1 SGHSA and CDR2 FRNQAP. The CDR3 sequence is 17 residues long.

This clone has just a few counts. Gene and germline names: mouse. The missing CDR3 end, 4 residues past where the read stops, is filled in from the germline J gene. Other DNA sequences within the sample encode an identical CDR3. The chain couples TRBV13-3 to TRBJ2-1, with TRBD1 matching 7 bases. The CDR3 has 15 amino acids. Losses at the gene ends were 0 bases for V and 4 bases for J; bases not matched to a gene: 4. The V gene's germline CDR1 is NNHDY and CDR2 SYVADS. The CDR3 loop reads CASSDVGQNYAEQFF. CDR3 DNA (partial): TGTGCCAGCAGTGATGTGGGACAGAATTATGCT.

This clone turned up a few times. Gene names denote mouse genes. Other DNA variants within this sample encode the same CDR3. The part of the CDR3 DNA that was read is TGTGCCAGCAGTCCCGACAGGGGC. Encoded protein: CASSPDRG. The CDR3, in full, reads CASSPDRGDYTF. This rearrangement joins TRBV19 to TRBJ1-2, with TRBD1 identical over 8 bases. Read sequence stops 4 residues before the CDR3 end, and the germline J gene provides the missing end. CDR3 length: 12 amino acids. Germline CDR1 FNHDT, CDR2 SITEND (reference sequence).

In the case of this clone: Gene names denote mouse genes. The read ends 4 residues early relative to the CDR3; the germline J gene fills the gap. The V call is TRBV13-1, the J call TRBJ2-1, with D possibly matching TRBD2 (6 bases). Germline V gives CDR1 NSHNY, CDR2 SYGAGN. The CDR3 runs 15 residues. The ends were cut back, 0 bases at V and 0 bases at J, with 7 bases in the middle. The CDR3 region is CASSDELGNYAEQFF. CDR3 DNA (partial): TGTGCCAGCAGTGATGAACTGGGTAACTATGCT.

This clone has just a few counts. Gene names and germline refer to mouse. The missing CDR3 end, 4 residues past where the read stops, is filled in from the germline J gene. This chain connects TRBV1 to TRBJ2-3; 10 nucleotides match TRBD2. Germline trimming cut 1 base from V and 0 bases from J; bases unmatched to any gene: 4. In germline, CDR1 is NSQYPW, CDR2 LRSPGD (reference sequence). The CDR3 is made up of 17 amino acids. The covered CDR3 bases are TGCACCTGCAGTGCAGGACTGGGGGGTCCTAGTGCAGAA. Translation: CTCSAGLGGPSAE. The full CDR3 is CTCSAGLGGPSAETLYF.

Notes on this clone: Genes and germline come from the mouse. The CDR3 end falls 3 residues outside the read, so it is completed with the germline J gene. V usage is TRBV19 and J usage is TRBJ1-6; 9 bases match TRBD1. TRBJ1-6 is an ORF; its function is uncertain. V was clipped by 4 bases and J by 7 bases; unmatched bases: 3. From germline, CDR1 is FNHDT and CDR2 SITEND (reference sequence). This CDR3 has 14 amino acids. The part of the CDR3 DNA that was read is TGTGCCAGCAGTGCCGACAGGGGGAATTCGCCC. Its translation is CASSADRGNSP. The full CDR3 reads CASSADRGNSPLYF.

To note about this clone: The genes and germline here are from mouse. CDR3 DNA (partial): TGTGCCAGCAGTAAACAGGGGACCTACTCC. Its translation is CASSKQGTYS. In full, the CDR3 is CASSKQGTYSDYTF. This chain connects TRBV19 to TRBJ1-2; 7 bases fit TRBD1. The CDR3 end is not reached by the read, which stops 4 residues before it; the germline J gene fills it in. CDR1 is FNHDT, CDR2 SITEND, per germline (reference sequence). Unmatched junction bases numbered 5, after V lost 3 bases and J lost 3 bases. CDR3 length equals 14 residues. The whole variable domain, filled in from reference TRBV19 and TRBJ1-2, reads GGIITQTPKFLIGQEGQKLTLKCQQNFNHDTMYWYRQDSGKGLRLIYYSITENDLQKGDLSEGYDASREKKSSFSLTVTSAQKNEMAVFLCASSKQGTYSDYTFGSGTRLLVI.